This T cell receptor beta chain was observed in a study of graft-versus-host responses after intestinal transplantation. This CDR3 comprises 16 residues. V lost 4 bases to trimming and J lost 5 bases; unmatched junction nucleotides: 10. Germline V lookup: CDR1 SNHLY, CDR2 FYNNEI. In regard to this clone: The antigen remains unidentified.

Method: immunoSEQ multiplex PCR; TCRdb's copy keeps in-frame clones and lacks some. This table has around 100,000 clones, 91% appearing once. The sequenced sample was unstimulated CD4+ T cells sorted from spleen or lymph node cells, obtained before transplant. V gene TRBV2 combines with J gene TRBJ2-5; 10 positions agree with TRBD2. This clonotype was obtained from a human donor who was the organ donor for an intestinal transplant. Here the CDR3 reads CASSVSGGAGLETQYF. The DNA of the CDR3 is TGTGCCAGCAGTGTGAGCGGGGGGGCGGGATTGGAGACCCAGTACTTC.